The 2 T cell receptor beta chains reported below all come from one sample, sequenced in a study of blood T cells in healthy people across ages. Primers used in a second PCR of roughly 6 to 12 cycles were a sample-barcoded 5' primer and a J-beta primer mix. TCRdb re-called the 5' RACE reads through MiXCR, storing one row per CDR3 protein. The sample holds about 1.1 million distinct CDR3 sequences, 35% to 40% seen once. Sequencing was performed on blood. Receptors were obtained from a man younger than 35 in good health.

This CDR3 reads CASSQEGQDLLTGELFF. For the CDR3, the DNA is TGCGCCAGCAGCCAAGAGGGACAGGATCTCCTCACCGGGGAGCTGTTTTTT. The chain joins TRBV4-3 to TRBJ2-2; 8 nucleotides align to TRBD1. CDR3 length equals 17 residues. Losses at the gene ends were 0 bases for V and 4 bases for J; bases not matched to a gene: 7. CDR1 is LGHNA and CDR2 is YSLEER in the germline V gene.

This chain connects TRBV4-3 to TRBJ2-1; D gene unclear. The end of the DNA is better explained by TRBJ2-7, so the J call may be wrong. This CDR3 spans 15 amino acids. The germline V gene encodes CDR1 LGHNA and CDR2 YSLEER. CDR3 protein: CASRDFESSYNEQYF. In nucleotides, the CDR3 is TGCGCCAGCAGGGATTTCGAGTCCTCCTACAATGAGCAGTACTTC.